Presented here are 23 T cell receptor beta chains from one specimen sequenced in a study of cytomegalovirus exposure and HLA in healthy donors. This table comes from immunoSEQ multiplex PCR, and its TCRdb copy is limited to in-frame clones, with some not included. In the table there are 50,000 or so clones, approximately 93% of which are singletons. Source material: PBMCs. The receptor set was obtained from a woman aged 18 to 35 in good health and CMV-seropositive.

Here the CDR3 DNA reads TGTGCCAGCATACCCGGTGGGACAGGGAACTATGGCTACACCTTC. It translates to CASIPGGTGNYGYTF. The chain recombines TRBV5-6 with TRBJ1-2, with 9 nucleotides matching TRBD1. The CDR3 is made up of 15 amino acids. Looked up from germline, CDR1 is SGHDT and CDR2 is YYEEEE. Trimming cost V 6 bases and J 2 bases; bases outside gene matches: 8.

This chain links TRBV11-3 with TRBJ2-3; TRBD2 is a possible D gene (6 bases). This CDR3 region has 14 residues. Between the trimmed V and J ends, which lost 7 bases and 6 bases, there was a span of 17 bases. CDR1 is SGHNT, CDR2 YENEEA, per germline. For the CDR3, the DNA is TGTGCCAGCACCCCCACGGGAGTAGGGGATACGCAGTATTTT. It yields the protein CASTPTGVGDTQYF.

V gene TRBV5-4 combines with J gene TRBJ2-4, with D possibly being TRBD1 (5 bases). Trimming took off 0 bases at V and 2 bases at J, with 12 bases between the two ends. The CDR3 is 16 residues long. Germline-derived CDR1 and CDR2 are SGHNT and YYREEE (reference sequence). The CDR3 loop reads CASSLALQGSKNIQYF. The CDR3 DNA reads as TGTGCCAGCAGCTTGGCCTTGCAGGGATCCAAAAACATTCAGTACTTC. Based on the CDR3 plus reference TRBV5-4 and TRBJ2-4, the full variable domain is ETGVTQSPTHLIKTRGQQVTLRCSSQSGHNTVSWYQQALGQGPQFIFQYYREEENGRGNFPPRFSGLQFPNYSSELNVNALELDDSALYLCASSLALQGSKNIQYFGAGTRLSVL.

V usage is TRBV9 and J usage is TRBJ2-5; 7 bases align to TRBD1. V shed 0 bases and J 4 bases; nucleotides not matched to a gene: 6. CDR3 size: 15 residues. Per the germline V gene, CDR1 is SGDLS and CDR2 is YYNGEE. The CDR3 spells CASSVGEGGRETQYF. The CDR3 coding sequence is TGTGCCAGCAGCGTAGGTGAAGGGGGCAGAGAGACCCAGTACTTC. The full variable domain, completed using reference TRBV9 and TRBJ2-5, is DSGVTQTPKHLITATGQRVTLRCSPRSGDLSVYWYQQSLDQGLQFLIQYYNGEERAKGNILERFSAQQFPDLHSELNLSSLELGDSALYFCASSVGEGGRETQYFGPGTRLLVL.

The chain recombines TRBV23-1 with TRBJ1-5; unclear D gene. TRBV23-1 is annotated as an ORF whose role is uncertain. V was pared by 7 bases and J by 0 bases, with 16 bases between. The CDR3 runs to 16 residues. DNA for the CDR3: TGCGCCAGCATGCCGGGGTACCTGTATAGCAATCAGCCCCAGCATTTT. Translating it yields CASMPGYLYSNQPQHF.

This rearrangement joins TRBV14 to TRBJ2-7; 9 bases agree with TRBD1. Germline V CDR1 and CDR2: SGHDN, FVKESK. This CDR3 is 15 amino acids long. Trimming took 2 bases from V and 6 from J; bases not matched to a gene: 8. The CDR3 sequence: CASSQFRDRVREQYF. The CDR3 DNA sequence: TGTGCCAGCAGCCAATTCCGGGACAGGGTACGCGAGCAGTACTTC.

The rearrangement uses TRBV27 and TRBJ2-1, with a tentative D call TRBD1 (5 bases). V was cut by 2 bases and J by 7 bases, with 18 bases left in between. CDR1 is MNHEY and CDR2 is SMNVEV in the germline V gene (reference sequence). This CDR3 region has 16 residues. The CDR3 region is CASSLGAGRPMNEQFF. In nucleotides, the CDR3 is TGTGCCAGCAGTTTAGGGGCCGGACGCCCAATGAATGAGCAGTTCTTC.

This sequence joins TRBV5-4 and TRBJ2-6; TRBD2 agrees at 13 bases. Germline CDR1 SGHNT, CDR2 YYREEE (reference sequence). V lost 4 bases to trimming and J lost 0 bases; unmatched junction nucleotides: 7. The CDR3 runs 19 residues. The CDR3 sequence: CASSTKGLAGNSGANVLTF. The CDR3 nucleotides are TGTGCCAGCAGCACCAAGGGACTAGCGGGAAACTCTGGGGCCAACGTCCTGACTTTC.

This clone appeared a single time. V usage is TRBV27 and J usage is TRBJ2-1, with TRBD2 matching 14 bases. This CDR3 spans 15 amino acids. V was pared by 6 bases and J by 9 bases, with 7 bases of the junction left unmatched. CDR1 MNHEY and CDR2 SMNVEV come from the germline V gene (reference sequence). The CDR3 DNA reads TGTGCCAGCAGCCCCGGGACTAGCGGGAGTAGTGAGCAGTTCTTC. This codes for CASSPGTSGSSEQFF.

The chain joins TRBV28 to TRBJ2-1; 9 bases map to TRBD1. Germline V gene data show CDR1 as MDHEN and CDR2 as SYDVKM. CDR3 length: 14 residues. The V segment lost 8 bases and the J segment 0 bases; nucleotides outside the gene matches: 2. CDR3 in amino acids: CASSTGGSYNEQFF. CDR3 DNA: TGTGCCAGCTCGACAGGGGGCTCCTACAATGAGCAGTTCTTC.

The gene calls are TRBV5-1 and TRBJ2-1, with 11 bases fitting TRBD2. V lost 7 bases and J lost 8; bases outside the gene matches: 8. Germline lookup yields CDR1 SGHRS and CDR2 YFSETQ. The CDR3 is 14 amino acids. CDR3 region: CASYSGRASYEQFF. In nucleotides, the CDR3 is TGCGCCAGCTATAGCGGGAGGGCCTCCTATGAGCAGTTCTTC.

V gene TRBV7-3 combines with J gene TRBJ2-7, with D tentatively TRBD2 (6 bases). Per germline, CDR1 SGHTA and CDR2 FQGTGA. The CDR3 has 13 residues. Trimming pared 6 bases from V and 1 base from J, leaving 10 bases between. CDR3 protein: CASSLSGSYEQYF. The CDR3 region has the DNA TGTGCCAGCAGTCTGAGCGGGTCCTACGAGCAGTACTTC.

This clone was recorded once. V is TRBV19 and J is TRBJ2-7, with 8 bases identical to TRBD1. This CDR3 contains 15 residues. The V and J ends lost 6 bases and 2 bases, in that order; junction bases with no gene match: 9. Germline V gene sequence: CDR1 LNHDA, CDR2 SQIVND (reference sequence). The CDR3: CASSAGQGLTYEQYF. The CDR3 DNA reads as TGTGCCAGTAGCGCCGGACAGGGTTTAACCTACGAGCAGTACTTC.

The chain is built from TRBV2 and TRBJ2-2; D perhaps matches TRBD1 (6 bases). The CDR3 is 17 residues long. Germline CDR1 is SNHLY and CDR2 is FYNNEI. V was trimmed by 6 bases and J by 0 bases, leaving 17 bases between them. The CDR3 loop reads CASRTWKGESNTGELFF. CDR3 sequence (DNA): TGTGCCAGCAGAACGTGGAAGGGGGAGTCGAACACCGGGGAGCTGTTTTTT.

V is TRBV19 and J is TRBJ1-1; D uncertain. CDR1 LNHDA and CDR2 SQIVND come from the germline V gene (reference sequence). The V end was cut by 6 bases, the J end by 1 base, with 12 bases between. This CDR3 has 14 amino acids. This CDR3 reads CASRGWGANTEAFF. In nucleotides, the CDR3 is TGTGCCAGTAGAGGTTGGGGAGCGAACACTGAAGCTTTCTTT.

In this sample, this clone turned up once. This chain uses TRBV2 with TRBJ1-2; D not certain. Trimming left V 2 bases short and J 4 bases short, with 14 bases between. The CDR3 is 15 amino acids. Germline CDR1 is SNHLY and CDR2 is FYNNEI. The CDR3 reads CASSEFVKGGYGYTF. CDR3 DNA sequence: TGTGCCAGCAGTGAATTTGTGAAGGGAGGCTATGGCTACACCTTC.

The chain has TRBV11-2 and TRBJ2-2; 9 positions match TRBD2. Trimming took 5 bases from V and 7 from J; bases not matched to a gene: 8. CDR1 and CDR2 from the germline V gene are SGHAT and FQNNGV. The CDR3 covers 15 residues. Written as DNA, the CDR3 is TGTGCCAGCAGCCTCAGCGGGAGGAGGTACGGGGAGCTGTTTTTT. It translates to CASSLSGRRYGELFF.

The rearrangement links TRBV7-2 to TRBJ2-3; the D gene is possibly TRBD2 (6 bases). This CDR3 region has 14 residues. Germline assignment: CDR1 SGHTA and CDR2 FQGNSA. Trimming took 2 bases from V and 3 from J, leaving 9 bases between them. CDR3 in amino acids: CASSLSGDTDTQYF. The CDR3 nucleotides read TGTGCCAGCAGCTTATCGGGGGATACAGATACGCAGTATTTT.

This chain connects TRBV7-2 to TRBJ2-5; D unresolved. Judging by the DNA end, TRBJ2-7 fits better; the J call may be wrong. The CDR3 loop spans 12 amino acids. In germline, CDR1 is SGHTA, CDR2 FQGNSA. The CDR3 loop is CASSSVSYEQYF. CDR3 coding DNA: TGTGCCAGCAGCTCCGTCTCCTACGAGCAGTACTTC.

This chain joins TRBV27 and TRBJ2-7; D is ambiguous. The CDR3 totals 13 residues. The germline CDR1 and CDR2 sequences are MNHEY and SMNVEV (reference sequence). Trimming cost V 2 bases and J 6 bases, with 11 bases left between them. The CDR3 DNA follows: TGTGCCAGCAGTTTAAGTCAGGTCGCCGAGCAGTACTTC. Protein: CASSLSQVAEQYF.

The chain is built from TRBV27 and TRBJ2-6; D is unresolved. The V gene's germline CDR1 is MNHEY and CDR2 SMNVEV (reference sequence). The CDR3 is made up of 14 amino acids. Trimming cost V 5 bases and J 0 bases, with 5 bases left between them. The CDR3 loop is CASSEYSGANVLTF. CDR3 in DNA: TGTGCCAGCAGTGAGTACTCTGGGGCCAACGTCCTGACTTTC.

The chain carries TRBV7-9 and TRBJ1-4, with D hard to call. Trimming left V 1 base short and J 4 bases short, with 7 bases between. The CDR3 contains 14 residues. The germline V gene has CDR1 SEHNR and CDR2 FQNEAQ (reference sequence). In DNA, the CDR3 is TGTGCCAGCAGCTTAGTACAGCTTAATGAAAAACTGTTTTTT. Amino acid sequence: CASSLVQLNEKLFF. Supplemented by reference TRBV7-9 and TRBJ1-4, the full variable domain reads DTGVSQNPRHKITKRGQNVTFRCDPISEHNRLYWYRQTLGQGPEFLTYFQNEAQLEKSRLLSDRFSAERPKGSFSTLEIQRTEQGDSAMYLCASSLVQLNEKLFFGSGTQLSVL.

This rearrangement joins TRBV28 to TRBJ1-4; 7 nucleotides align to TRBD1. This CDR3 region has 15 residues. CDR1 and CDR2 (germline): MDHEN, SYDVKM. Trimming removed 6 bases from V and 5 bases from J; junction bases left unmatched: 9. The CDR3 bases are TGTGCCAGCAGATTTAGACAGGGCTCCAATGAAAAACTGTTTTTT. Its protein product is CASRFRQGSNEKLFF. The full variable domain, rest sourced from reference TRBV28 and TRBJ1-4, is DVKVTQSSRYLVKRTGEKVFLECVQDMDHENMFWYRQDPGLGLRLIYFSYDVKMKEKGDIPEGYSVSREKKERFSLILESASTNQTSMYLCASRFRQGSNEKLFFGSGTQLSVL.